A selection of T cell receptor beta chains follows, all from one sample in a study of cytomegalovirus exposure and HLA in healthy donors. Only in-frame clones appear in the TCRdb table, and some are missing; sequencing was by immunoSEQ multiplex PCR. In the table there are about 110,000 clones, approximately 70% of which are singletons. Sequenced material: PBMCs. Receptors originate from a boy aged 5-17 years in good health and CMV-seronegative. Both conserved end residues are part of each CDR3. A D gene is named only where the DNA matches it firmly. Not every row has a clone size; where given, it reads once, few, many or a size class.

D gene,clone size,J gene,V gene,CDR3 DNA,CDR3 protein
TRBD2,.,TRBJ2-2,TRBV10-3,TGTGCCATCAGGAATAGCGGGAGAGAGACCGGGGAGCTGTTTTTT,CAIRNSGRETGELFF
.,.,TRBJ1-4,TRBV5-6,TGTGCCAGCAGCTCACAGGGAAGAGAAAAACTGTTTTTT,CASSSQGREKLFF
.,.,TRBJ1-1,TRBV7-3,TGTGCCAGCAGCCCAAGCCGGGTCCAGTACACTGAAGCTTTCTTT,CASSPSRVQYTEAFF
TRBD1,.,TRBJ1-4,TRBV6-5,TGTGCCAGCAGGAAAGGACAGGTGGTTAATGAAAAACTGTTTTTT,CASRKGQVVNEKLFF
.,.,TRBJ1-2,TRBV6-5,TGTGCCAGCAGTCACGACCCCAGGCCCTACAATGGCTACACCTTC,CASSHDPRPYNGYTF
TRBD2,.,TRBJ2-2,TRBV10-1,TGCGCCAGCAGTGAGCAACTAGCGGGAGAAATTAAGGAGCTGTTTTTT,CASSEQLAGEIKELFF
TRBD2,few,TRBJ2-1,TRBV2,TGTGCCAGCAGTGAAAGGCTACTAGCGCGCGGTGAGCAGTTCTTC,CASSERLLARGEQFF
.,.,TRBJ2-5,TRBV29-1,TGCAGCGTGGAGACAGGAGCGGAGACCCAGTACTTC,CSVETGAETQYF
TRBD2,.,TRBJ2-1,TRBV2,TGTGCCAGCAGTTTTAGCGGGAAAGTCTACAATGAGCAGTTCTTC,CASSFSGKVYNEQFF
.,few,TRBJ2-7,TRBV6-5,TGTGCCAGCAGTAGGGCCCTGGGTTGGACAGACGAGCAGTACTTC,CASSRALGWTDEQYF
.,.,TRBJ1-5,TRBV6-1,TGTGCCAGCAGTGAAAGGGGATCCAGCAATCAGCCCCAGCATTTT,CASSERGSSNQPQHF
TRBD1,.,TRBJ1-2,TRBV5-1,TGCGCCAGCAGCTTGGATCCGGGACAGGGGACAAATGGCTACACCTTC,CASSLDPGQGTNGYTF
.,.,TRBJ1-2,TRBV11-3,TGTGCCAGCAGCTTAGGGGGGGATTATGGCTACACCTTC,CASSLGGDYGYTF
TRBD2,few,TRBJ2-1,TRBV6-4,TGTGCCAGCAGTGATTGTGGCGGGAGGAACAATGAGCAGTTCTTC,CASSDCGGRNNEQFF
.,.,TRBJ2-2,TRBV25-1,TGTGCCAGCAGTGAATACAGGGACACCGGGGAGCTGTTTTTT,CASSEYRDTGELFF
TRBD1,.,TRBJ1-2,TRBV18,TGTGCCAGCTCACACTCCGGGACAGGGATCCATGGCTACACCTTC,CASSHSGTGIHGYTF
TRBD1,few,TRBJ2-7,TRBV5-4,TGTGCCAGCAGCTTCCGGACAGGGGGCGGCGGGGGGACTTCCTACGAGCAGTACTTC,CASSFRTGGGGGTSYEQYF
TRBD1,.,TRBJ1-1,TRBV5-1,TGCGCCAGCAGCACGGGACAGGGGATGAACACTGAAGCTTTCTTT,CASSTGQGMNTEAFF
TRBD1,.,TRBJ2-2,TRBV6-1,TGTGCCAGCAGTGAAAGGACAGGGAGGAACACCGGGGAGCTGTTTTTT,CASSERTGRNTGELFF
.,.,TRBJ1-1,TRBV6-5,TGTGCCAGCAGTTACTCGAGAGGGGAGGCAGCTTTCTTT,CASSYSRGEAAFF